This T cell receptor (beta chain) was profiled in a study of blood T cells in healthy people across ages. V gave up 3 bases and J gave up 9 bases; unmatched junction bases: 2. This CDR3 spans 12 amino acids. Germline lookup yields CDR1 SGHRS and CDR2 YFSETQ. The authors ran a second PCR of about 6 to 12 cycles using a sample-barcoded 5' primer and a J-beta primer mix. TCRdb fed the 5' RACE reads into MiXCR, producing one record per CDR3 protein. The table lists about 1.5 million distinct CDR3 sequences, 42% of them singletons. Points from the study as a whole: A roughly linear fall in TCR beta diversity per million T cells was seen with increasing age. Estimated diversity across one million T cells was deemed an underestimate.

Regarding this clonotype: As yet, its antigen is unknown.

The V call is TRBV5-1, the J call TRBJ2-2; 7 bases match TRBD1. This receptor was identified in a woman aged 18-29 years in good health. The sequenced sample consisted of blood. Here the CDR3 DNA reads TGCGCCAGCAGCTCGACAGGGAGGGAGCTGTTTTTT. This gives the protein CASSSTGRELFF.